The 13 T cell receptor beta chains reported below all come from one sample, sequenced in a study of blood T cell repertoires in COVID-19. Sequenced by immunoSEQ multiplex PCR; TCRdb stores in-frame clones only, minus some. Of 130,000 to 150,000 clones listed, roughly 77% are singletons. Sequencing was done on a sample of peripheral blood. The receptors were gathered from a woman in her 70s with COVID-19, enrolled during active disease.

V is TRBV5-1 and J is TRBJ1-1; TRBD1 might be the D (6 bases). Trimming took 7 bases from V and 4 from J, leaving 11 bases between them. The CDR3 consists of 12 residues. CDR1 is SGHRS and CDR2 is YFSETQ in the germline V gene. CDR3: CASGTGRTEAFF. CDR3 sequence (DNA): TGCGCCAGCGGTACAGGGCGCACTGAAGCTTTCTTT. Filled out from reference TRBV5-1 and TRBJ1-1, the complete variable domain reads KAGVTQTPRYLIKTRGQQVTLSCSPISGHRSVSWYQQTPGQGLQFLFEYFSETQRNKGNFPGRFSGRQFSNSRSEMNVSTLELGDSALYLCASGTGRTEAFFGQGTRLTVV.

This chain connects TRBV19 to TRBJ1-5; D is perhaps TRBD1 (6 bases). This CDR3 region has 15 residues. Trimming stripped 4 bases from V and 2 bases from J, with 12 bases between. CDR1 LNHDA and CDR2 SQIVND come from the germline V gene (reference sequence). The CDR3 coding sequence is TGTGCCAGTAGTAGGGGGGGCTTGGGCAATCAGCCCCAGCATTTT. Its translation: CASSRGGLGNQPQHF. Full variable domain (outside the CDR3, taken from reference TRBV19 and TRBJ1-5): DGGITQSPKYLFRKEGQNVTLSCEQNLNHDAMYWYRQDPGQGLRLIYYSQIVNDFQKGDIAEGYSVSREKKESFPLTVTSAQKNPTAFYLCASSRGGLGNQPQHFGDGTRLSIL.

The chain uses TRBV7-9 and TRBJ2-3; 7 bases are a match to TRBD1. From germline, CDR1 is SEHNR and CDR2 FQNEAQ (reference sequence). The CDR3 runs 15 residues. J was trimmed by 0 bases and V by 1 base; bases with no gene match: 1. The CDR3 DNA reads as TGTGCCAGCAGCTTAGGGGACAGAAGCACAGATACGCAGTATTTT. Translating gives CASSLGDRSTDTQYF.

The chain employs TRBV28 and TRBJ1-1; D is uncertain. The germline V gene has CDR1 MDHEN and CDR2 SYDVKM. The CDR3 is 13 amino acids. V lost 6 bases and J lost 2, with 10 bases in between. The CDR3 bases are TGTGCCAGCAGGCCGGCGGCTAACACTGAAGCTTTCTTT. Translating it yields CASRPAANTEAFF.

This rearrangement joins TRBV7-9 to TRBJ2-1; a weak D match, TRBD2 (7 bases). There are 16 residues in the CDR3. V was clipped by 8 bases and J by 8 bases, with 25 bases between them. Germline V CDR1 and CDR2: SEHNR, FQNEAQ (reference sequence). The CDR3 spells CASGSLAGANQDEQFF. Written as DNA, the CDR3 is TGTGCCAGCGGCTCTCTGGCGGGGGCTAATCAGGATGAGCAGTTCTTC.

Here the CDR3 reads CASSRQGPSSSGNTIYF. CDR3 in DNA: TGTGCCAGCAGCAGGCAGGGTCCTAGTAGCTCTGGAAACACCATATATTTT. The V call is TRBV7-3, the J call TRBJ1-3, with D tentatively TRBD1 (5 bases). The CDR3 consists of 17 residues. V gave up 5 bases and J gave up 0 bases, with 17 bases separating them. The germline gives CDR1 SGHTA, CDR2 FQGTGA.

The chain has TRBV4-3 and TRBJ1-2; no firm D call. V was cut by 1 base and J by 8 bases, with 11 bases left in between. Per germline, CDR1 LGHNA and CDR2 YSLEER. The CDR3 runs to 13 residues. The CDR3 loop is CASSQAIGYGYTF. DNA of the CDR3: TGCGCCAGCAGCCAAGCGATCGGGTACGGCTACACCTTC.

The J gene is TRBJ1-4, the V gene TRBV7-9; the match to TRBD1 covers 9 bases. Per germline, CDR1 SEHNR and CDR2 FQNEAQ (reference sequence). The CDR3 consists of 17 residues. V was clipped by 0 bases and J by 7 bases; unmatched bases: 9. The CDR3 DNA reads TGTGCCAGCAGCTTAGCGTCGGGTGGGACAGGGACTGAAAAACTGTTTTTT. The encoded protein is CASSLASGGTGTEKLFF.

The chain employs TRBV6-5 and TRBJ2-1; 10 bases line up with TRBD2. There are 15 residues in the CDR3. The germline V gene encodes CDR1 MNHEY and CDR2 SVGAGI. Losses at the gene ends were 5 bases for V and 4 bases for J; bases not matched to a gene: 5. The CDR3 loop is CASSKSGGAYNEQFF. Written as DNA, the CDR3 is TGTGCCAGCAGTAAGAGCGGGGGGGCGTACAATGAGCAGTTCTTC.

CDR3: CASSPRDRGPGEQYF. Here the CDR3 DNA reads TGTGCCAGCAGCCCGCGGGACAGGGGGCCTGGCGAGCAGTACTTC. This chain connects TRBV5-4 to TRBJ2-7; TRBD1 matches 12 bases. The V gene's germline CDR1 is SGHNT and CDR2 YYREEE (reference sequence). CDR3 length: 15 amino acids. J gave up 6 bases and V 4 bases, and 8 bases lay outside the gene matches. The whole variable domain, remainder taken from reference TRBV5-4 and TRBJ2-7, is ETGVTQSPTHLIKTRGQQVTLRCSSQSGHNTVSWYQQALGQGPQFIFQYYREEENGRGNFPPRFSGLQFPNYSSELNVNALELDDSALYLCASSPRDRGPGEQYFGPGTRLTVT.

This clone was seen more than once but under ten times. The rearrangement links TRBV5-6 to TRBJ1-5; 9 nucleotides line up with TRBD1. The germline gives CDR1 SGHDT, CDR2 YYEEEE. J gave up 2 bases and V 4 bases, and 16 bases lay outside the gene matches. This CDR3 has 19 residues. CDR3 nucleotide sequence: TGTGCCAGCAGCCTGAGACGGGACAGGGCCTGGTCGGGCAATCAGCCCCAGCATTTT. This codes for CASSLRRDRAWSGNQPQHF.

The chain recombines TRBV5-1 with TRBJ2-2; TRBD1 matches at 7 bases. J lost 5 bases, V lost 4 bases, and 8 bases had no gene match. Germline assignment: CDR1 SGHRS and CDR2 YFSETQ. This CDR3 has 15 residues. The CDR3 nucleotides read TGCGCCAGCAGCACACCTAAACAGGGGACCGGGGAGCTGTTTTTT. Translated, it gives CASSTPKQGTGELFF. Full variable domain (rest looked up from reference TRBV5-1 and TRBJ2-2): KAGVTQTPRYLIKTRGQQVTLSCSPISGHRSVSWYQQTPGQGLQFLFEYFSETQRNKGNFPGRFSGRQFSNSRSEMNVSTLELGDSALYLCASSTPKQGTGELFFGEGSRLTVL.

The chain recombines TRBV28 with TRBJ1-4, with 7 bases lining up with TRBD1. Trimming removed 6 bases from V and 9 bases from J; junction bases left unmatched: 10. Per the germline V gene, CDR1 is MDHEN and CDR2 is SYDVKM. This CDR3 has 14 residues. The CDR3 is CASRPEGAVKKLFF. The CDR3 DNA follows: TGTGCCAGCAGGCCGGAGGGGGCGGTCAAAAAACTGTTTTTT.